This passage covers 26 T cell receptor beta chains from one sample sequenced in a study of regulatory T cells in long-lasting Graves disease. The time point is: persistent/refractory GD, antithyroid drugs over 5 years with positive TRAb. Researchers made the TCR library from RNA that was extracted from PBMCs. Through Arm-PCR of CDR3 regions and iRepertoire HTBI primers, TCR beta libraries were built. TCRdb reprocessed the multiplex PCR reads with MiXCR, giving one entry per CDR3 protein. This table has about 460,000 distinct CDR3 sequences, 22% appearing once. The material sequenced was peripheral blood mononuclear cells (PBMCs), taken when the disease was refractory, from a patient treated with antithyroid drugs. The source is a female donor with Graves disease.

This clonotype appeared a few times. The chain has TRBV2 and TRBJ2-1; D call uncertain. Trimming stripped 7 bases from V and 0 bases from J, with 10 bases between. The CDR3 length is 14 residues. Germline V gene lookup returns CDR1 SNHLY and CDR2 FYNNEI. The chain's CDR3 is CASNPSSSYNEQFF. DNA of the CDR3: TGTGCCAGCAACCCGAGTAGCTCCTACAATGAGCAGTTCTTC.

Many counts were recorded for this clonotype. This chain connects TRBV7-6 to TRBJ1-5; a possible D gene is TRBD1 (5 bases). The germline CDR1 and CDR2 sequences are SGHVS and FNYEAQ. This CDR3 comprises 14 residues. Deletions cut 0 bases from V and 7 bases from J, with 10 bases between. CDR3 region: CASSLAGDPQPQHF. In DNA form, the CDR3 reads TGTGCCAGCAGCTTAGCAGGGGATCCACAGCCCCAGCATTTT.

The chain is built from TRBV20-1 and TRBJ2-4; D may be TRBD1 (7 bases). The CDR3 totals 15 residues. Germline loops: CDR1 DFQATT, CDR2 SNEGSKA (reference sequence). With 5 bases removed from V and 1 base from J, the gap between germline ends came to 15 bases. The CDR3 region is CSAHQGGSAKNIQYF. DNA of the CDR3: TGCAGTGCTCACCAGGGGGGTAGCGCCAAAAACATTCAGTACTTC.

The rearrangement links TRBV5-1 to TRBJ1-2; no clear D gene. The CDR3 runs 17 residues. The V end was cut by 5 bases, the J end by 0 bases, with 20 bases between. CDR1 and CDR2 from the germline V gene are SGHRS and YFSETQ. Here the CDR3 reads CASSALGSSSANYGYTF. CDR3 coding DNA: TGCGCCAGCAGTGCCCTCGGGAGTTCGTCAGCTAACTATGGCTACACCTTC.

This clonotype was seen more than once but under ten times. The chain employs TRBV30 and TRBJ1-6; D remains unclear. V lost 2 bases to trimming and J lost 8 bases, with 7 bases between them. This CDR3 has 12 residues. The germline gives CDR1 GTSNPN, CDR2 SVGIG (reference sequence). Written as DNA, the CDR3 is TGTGCCTGGAGTCAGGCGGATTCACCCCTCCACTTT. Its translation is CAWSQADSPLHF.

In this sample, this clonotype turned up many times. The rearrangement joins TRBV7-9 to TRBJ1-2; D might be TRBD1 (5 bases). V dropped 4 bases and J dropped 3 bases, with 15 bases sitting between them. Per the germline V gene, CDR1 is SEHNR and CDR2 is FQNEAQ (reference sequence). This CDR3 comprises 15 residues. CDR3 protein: CASSSPRQGDYGYTF. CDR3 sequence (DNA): TGTGCCAGCAGCTCCCCCCGGCAAGGGGACTATGGCTACACCTTC.

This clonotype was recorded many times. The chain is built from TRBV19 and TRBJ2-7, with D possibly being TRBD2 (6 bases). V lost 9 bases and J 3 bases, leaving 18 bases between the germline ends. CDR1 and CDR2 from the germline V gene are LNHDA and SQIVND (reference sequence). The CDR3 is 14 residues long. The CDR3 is CASSSAGGSYEQYF. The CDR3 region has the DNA TGTGCCAGCAGTTCCGCCGGGGGTAGCTACGAGCAGTACTTC.

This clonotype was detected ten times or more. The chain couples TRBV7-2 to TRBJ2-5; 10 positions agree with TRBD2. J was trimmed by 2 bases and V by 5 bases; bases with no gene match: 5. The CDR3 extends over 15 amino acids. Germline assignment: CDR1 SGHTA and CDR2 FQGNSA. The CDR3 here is CASSARAGGQETQYF. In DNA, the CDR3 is TGTGCCAGCAGCGCCCGAGCGGGGGGGCAAGAGACCCAGTACTTC.

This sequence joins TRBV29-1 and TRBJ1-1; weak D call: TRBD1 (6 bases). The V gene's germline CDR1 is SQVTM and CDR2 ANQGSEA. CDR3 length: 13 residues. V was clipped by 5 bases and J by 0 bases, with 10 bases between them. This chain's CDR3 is CSVLTGMNTEAFF. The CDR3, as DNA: TGCAGCGTTTTGACAGGCATGAACACTGAAGCTTTCTTT.

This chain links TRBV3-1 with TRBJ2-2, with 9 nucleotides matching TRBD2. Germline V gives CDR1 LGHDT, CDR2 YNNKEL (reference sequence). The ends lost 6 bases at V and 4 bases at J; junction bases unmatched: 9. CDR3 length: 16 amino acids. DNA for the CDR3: TGTGCCAGCAGTTTACGCGGGGGGGCAAGCACCGGGGAGCTGTTTTTT. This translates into CASSLRGGASTGELFF.

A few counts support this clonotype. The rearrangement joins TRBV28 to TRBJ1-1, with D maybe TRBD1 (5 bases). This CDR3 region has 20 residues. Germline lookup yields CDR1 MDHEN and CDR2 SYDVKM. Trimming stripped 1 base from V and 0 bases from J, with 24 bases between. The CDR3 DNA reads TGTGCCAGCAGTTTATTTTTCACGGGCCTGGGGGTAATGGTGAACACTGAAGCTTTCTTT. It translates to CASSLFFTGLGVMVNTEAFF. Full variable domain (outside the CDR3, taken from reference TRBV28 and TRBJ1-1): DVKVTQSSRYLVKRTGEKVFLECVQDMDHENMFWYRQDPGLGLRLIYFSYDVKMKEKGDIPEGYSVSREKKERFSLILESASTNQTSMYLCASSLFFTGLGVMVNTEAFFGQGTRLTVV.

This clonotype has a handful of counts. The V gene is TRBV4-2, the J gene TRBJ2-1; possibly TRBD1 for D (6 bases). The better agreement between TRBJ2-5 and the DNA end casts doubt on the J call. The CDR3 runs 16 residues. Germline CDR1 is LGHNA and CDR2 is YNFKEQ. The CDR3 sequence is CASSQDLGANGETQYF. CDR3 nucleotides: TGTGCCAGCAGCCAAGACCTGGGGGCTAATGGGGAGACCCAGTACTTC.

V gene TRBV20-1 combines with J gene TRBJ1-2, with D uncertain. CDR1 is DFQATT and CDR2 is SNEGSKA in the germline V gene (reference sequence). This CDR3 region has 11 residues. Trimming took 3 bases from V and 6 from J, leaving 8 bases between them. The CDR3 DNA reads TGCAGTGCTAGGCCCTCGGATGGCTACACCTTC. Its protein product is CSARPSDGYTF.

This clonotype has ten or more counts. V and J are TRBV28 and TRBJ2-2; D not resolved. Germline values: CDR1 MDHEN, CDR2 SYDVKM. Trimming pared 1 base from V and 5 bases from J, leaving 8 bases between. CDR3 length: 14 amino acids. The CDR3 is CASSLSRETGELFF. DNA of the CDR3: TGTGCCAGCAGTTTATCAAGGGAAACCGGGGAGCTGTTTTTT.

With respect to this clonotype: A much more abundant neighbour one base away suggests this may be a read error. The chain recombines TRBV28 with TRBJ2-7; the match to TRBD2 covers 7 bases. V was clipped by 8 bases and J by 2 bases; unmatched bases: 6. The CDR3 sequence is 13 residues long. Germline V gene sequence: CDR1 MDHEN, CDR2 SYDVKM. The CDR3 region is CASVGGGTYEQYF. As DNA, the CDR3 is TGTGCCAGCGTTGGGGGGGGGACCTACGAGCAGTACTTC.

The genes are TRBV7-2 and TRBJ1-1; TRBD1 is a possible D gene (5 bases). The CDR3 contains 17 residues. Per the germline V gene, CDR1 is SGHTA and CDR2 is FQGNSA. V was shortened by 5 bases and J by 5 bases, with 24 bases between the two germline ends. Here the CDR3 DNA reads TGTGCCAGCAGCCCCCCTGGGGGGACCGTTGGGAGAACTGAAGCTTTCTTT. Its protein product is CASSPPGGTVGRTEAFF.

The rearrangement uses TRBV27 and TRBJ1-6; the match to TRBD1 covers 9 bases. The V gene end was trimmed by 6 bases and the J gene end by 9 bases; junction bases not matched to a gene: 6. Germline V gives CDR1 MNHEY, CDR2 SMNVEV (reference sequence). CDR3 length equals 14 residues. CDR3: CASRAGTGFSPLHF. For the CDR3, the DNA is TGTGCCAGCAGAGCCGGGACAGGGTTTTCACCCCTCCACTTT.

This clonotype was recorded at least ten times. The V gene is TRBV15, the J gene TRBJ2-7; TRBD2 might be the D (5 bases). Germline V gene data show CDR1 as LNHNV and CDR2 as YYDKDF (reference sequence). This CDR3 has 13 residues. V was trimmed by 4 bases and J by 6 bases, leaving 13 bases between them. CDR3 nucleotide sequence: TGTGCCACCAGCAAGGTTGGACTCGCCGAGCAGTACTTC. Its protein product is CATSKVGLAEQYF.

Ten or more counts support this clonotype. The CDR3 loop is CASSRGAPKEKLFF. Here the CDR3 DNA reads TGTGCCAGCAGCCGGGGGGCCCCCAAGGAAAAACTGTTTTTT. The gene calls are TRBV11-2 and TRBJ1-4, with a weak D call TRBD1 (6 bases). Germline V gene data show CDR1 as SGHAT and CDR2 as FQNNGV. CDR3 length equals 14 residues. V dropped 5 bases and J dropped 8 bases, with 15 bases sitting between them.

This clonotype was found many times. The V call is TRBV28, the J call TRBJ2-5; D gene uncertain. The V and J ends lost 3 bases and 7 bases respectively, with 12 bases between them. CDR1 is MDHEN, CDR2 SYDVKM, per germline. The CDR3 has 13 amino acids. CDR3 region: CASSFALRGTQYF. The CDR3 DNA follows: TGTGCCAGCAGTTTTGCTCTTCGTGGGACCCAGTACTTC.

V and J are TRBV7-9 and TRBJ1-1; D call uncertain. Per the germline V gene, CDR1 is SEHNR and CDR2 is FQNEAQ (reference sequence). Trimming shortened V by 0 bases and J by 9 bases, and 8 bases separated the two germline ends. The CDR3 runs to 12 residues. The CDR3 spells CASSLAEPKAFF. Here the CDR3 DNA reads TGTGCCAGCAGCTTAGCGGAGCCAAAAGCTTTCTTT.

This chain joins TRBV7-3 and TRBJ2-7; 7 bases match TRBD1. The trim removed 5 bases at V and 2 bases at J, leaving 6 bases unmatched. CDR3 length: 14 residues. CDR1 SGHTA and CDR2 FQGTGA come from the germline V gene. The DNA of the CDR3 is TGTGCCAGCAGCCGGGGACAGTCTACCTACGAGCAGTACTTC. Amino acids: CASSRGQSTYEQYF. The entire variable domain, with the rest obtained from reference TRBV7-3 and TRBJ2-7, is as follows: GAGVSQTPSNKVTEKGKYVELRCDPISGHTALYWYRQSLGQGPEFLIYFQGTGAADDSGLPNDRFFAVRPEGSVSTLKIQRTERGDSAVYLCASSRGQSTYEQYFGPGTRLTVT.

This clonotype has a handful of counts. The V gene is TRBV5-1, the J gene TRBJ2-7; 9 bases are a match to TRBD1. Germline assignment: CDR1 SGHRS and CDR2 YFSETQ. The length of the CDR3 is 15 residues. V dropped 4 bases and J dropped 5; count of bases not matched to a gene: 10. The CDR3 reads CASSPVQGAGNEQYF. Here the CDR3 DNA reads TGCGCCAGCAGCCCGGTACAGGGGGCCGGGAACGAGCAGTACTTC. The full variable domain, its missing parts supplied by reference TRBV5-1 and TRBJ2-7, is KAGVTQTPRYLIKTRGQQVTLSCSPISGHRSVSWYQQTPGQGLQFLFEYFSETQRNKGNFPGRFSGRQFSNSRSEMNVSTLELGDSALYLCASSPVQGAGNEQYFGPGTRLTVT.

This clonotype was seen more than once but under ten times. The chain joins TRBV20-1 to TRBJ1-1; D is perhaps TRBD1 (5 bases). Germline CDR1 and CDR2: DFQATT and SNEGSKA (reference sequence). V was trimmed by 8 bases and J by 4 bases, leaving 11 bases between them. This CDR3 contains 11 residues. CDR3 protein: CSPWGSTEAFF. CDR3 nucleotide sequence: TGCAGTCCCTGGGGGAGCACTGAAGCTTTCTTT.

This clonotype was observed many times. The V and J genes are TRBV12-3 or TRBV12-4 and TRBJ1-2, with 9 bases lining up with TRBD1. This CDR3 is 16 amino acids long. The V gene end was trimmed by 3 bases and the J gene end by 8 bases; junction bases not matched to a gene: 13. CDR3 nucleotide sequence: TGTGCCAGCAGTTTGGGAACAGGGGGCGCGAATCACGGCTACACCTTC. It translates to CASSLGTGGANHGYTF.

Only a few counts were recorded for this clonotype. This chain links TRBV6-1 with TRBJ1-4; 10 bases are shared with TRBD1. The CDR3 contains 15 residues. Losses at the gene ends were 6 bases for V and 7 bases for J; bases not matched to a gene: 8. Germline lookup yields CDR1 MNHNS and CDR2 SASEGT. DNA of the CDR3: TGTGCCAGCAGGCAACGCGGGACAGGGGCTGAAAAACTGTTTTTT. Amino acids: CASRQRGTGAEKLFF.